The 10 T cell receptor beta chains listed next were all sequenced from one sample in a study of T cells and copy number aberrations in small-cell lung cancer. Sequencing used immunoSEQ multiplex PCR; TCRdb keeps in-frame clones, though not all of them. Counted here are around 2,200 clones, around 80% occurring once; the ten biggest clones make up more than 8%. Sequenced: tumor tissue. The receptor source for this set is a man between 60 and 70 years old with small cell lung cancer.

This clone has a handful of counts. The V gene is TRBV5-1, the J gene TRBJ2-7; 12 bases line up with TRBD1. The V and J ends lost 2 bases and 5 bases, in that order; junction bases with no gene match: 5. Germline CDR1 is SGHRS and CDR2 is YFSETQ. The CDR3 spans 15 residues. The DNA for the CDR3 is TGCGCCAGCAGCTTCGGGACAGGGGGCATCAACGAGCAGTACTTC. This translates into CASSFGTGGINEQYF. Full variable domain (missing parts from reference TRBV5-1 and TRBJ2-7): KAGVTQTPRYLIKTRGQQVTLSCSPISGHRSVSWYQQTPGQGLQFLFEYFSETQRNKGNFPGRFSGRQFSNSRSEMNVSTLELGDSALYLCASSFGTGGINEQYFGPGTRLTVT.

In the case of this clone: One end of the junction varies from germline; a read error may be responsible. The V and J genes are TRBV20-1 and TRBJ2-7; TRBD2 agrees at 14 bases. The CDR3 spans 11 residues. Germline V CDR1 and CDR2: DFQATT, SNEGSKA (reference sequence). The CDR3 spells CGLAGGFEQYF. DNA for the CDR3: TGTGGACTAGCGGGAGGTTTCGAGCAGTACTTC.

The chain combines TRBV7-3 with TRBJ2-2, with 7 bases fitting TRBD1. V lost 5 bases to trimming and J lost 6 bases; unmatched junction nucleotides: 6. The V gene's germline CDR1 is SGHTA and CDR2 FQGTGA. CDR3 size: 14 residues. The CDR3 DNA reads TGTGCCAGCAGCGAATCTACAGGGGCCGGGGAGCTGTTTTTT. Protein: CASSESTGAGELFF.

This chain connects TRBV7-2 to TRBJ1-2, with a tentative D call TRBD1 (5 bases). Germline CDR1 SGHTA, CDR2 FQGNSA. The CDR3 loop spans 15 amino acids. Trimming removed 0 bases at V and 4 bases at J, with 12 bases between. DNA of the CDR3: TGTGCCAGCAGCTTAGCCCCCCCAGGGACCTATGGCTACACCTTC. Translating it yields CASSLAPPGTYGYTF.

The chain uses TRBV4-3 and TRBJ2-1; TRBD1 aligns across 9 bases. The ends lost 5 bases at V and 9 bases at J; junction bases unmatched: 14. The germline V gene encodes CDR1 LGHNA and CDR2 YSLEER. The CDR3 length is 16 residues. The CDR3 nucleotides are TGCGCCAGCAGCGTCCAACTCTTGGACAGGGGTGGTGAGCAGTTCTTC. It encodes CASSVQLLDRGGEQFF.

The CDR3 spells CASSTYPPTGAKNIQYF. CDR3 bases: TGTGCCAGCAGCACTTATCCGCCGACAGGGGCCAAAAACATTCAGTACTTC. V and J are TRBV21-1 and TRBJ2-4; the table's TRBD1 call for D was not verified on the DNA. TRBV21-1 is annotated as a pseudogene. The CDR3 is 17 residues long.

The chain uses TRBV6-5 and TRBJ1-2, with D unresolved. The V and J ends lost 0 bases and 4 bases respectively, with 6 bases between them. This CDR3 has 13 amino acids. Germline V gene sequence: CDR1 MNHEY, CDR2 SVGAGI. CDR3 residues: CASSYSGVYGYTF. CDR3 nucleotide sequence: TGTGCCAGCAGTTACTCTGGGGTCTATGGCTACACCTTC.

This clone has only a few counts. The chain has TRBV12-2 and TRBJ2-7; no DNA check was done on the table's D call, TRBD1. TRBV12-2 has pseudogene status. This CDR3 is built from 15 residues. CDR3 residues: CASRLGCRYSYEQYF. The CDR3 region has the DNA TGTGCAAGTCGCTTAGGTTGCAGGTACTCCTACGAGCAGTACTTC.

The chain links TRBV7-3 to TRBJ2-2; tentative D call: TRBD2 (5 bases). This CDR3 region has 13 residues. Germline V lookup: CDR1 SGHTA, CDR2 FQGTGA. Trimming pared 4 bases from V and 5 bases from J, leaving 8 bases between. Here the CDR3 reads CASSSTGTGELFF. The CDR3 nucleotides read TGTGCCAGCAGCTCAACGGGGACCGGGGAGCTGTTTTTT.

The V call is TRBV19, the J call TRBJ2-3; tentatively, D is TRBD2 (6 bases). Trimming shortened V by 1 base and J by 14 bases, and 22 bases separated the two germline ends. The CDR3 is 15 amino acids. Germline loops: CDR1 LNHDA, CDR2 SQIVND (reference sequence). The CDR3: CASSIGDSGQIRSYF. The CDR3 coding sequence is TGTGCCAGTAGTATAGGAGACAGCGGGCAGATACGCTCGTATTTT.